This T cell receptor (beta chain) was captured in a study of regulatory T cells in long-lasting Graves disease. For TCR beta, libraries came from iRepertoire HTBI primers and Arm-PCR of CDR3 regions. TCRdb processed the multiplex PCR reads anew with MiXCR; each CDR3 protein has one entry. This table has 400,000 to 500,000 distinct CDR3 sequences, around 20% appearing once. The ends lost 2 bases at V and 0 bases at J; junction bases unmatched: 6. Germline CDR1 is DFQATT and CDR2 is SNEGSKA (reference sequence). The CDR3 runs to 16 residues. Specified time point: persistent/refractory GD, antithyroid drugs over 5 years with positive TRAb. Researchers made the TCR library from RNA that was extracted from PBMCs.

The receptor's source is a female donor with Graves disease. The rearrangement links TRBV20-1 to TRBJ2-2, with 7 bases matching TRBD1. The input for sequencing was peripheral blood mononuclear cells (PBMCs), taken when the disease was refractory, from a patient treated with antithyroid drugs. CDR3 bases: TGCAGTGCTAGACCTTCTCAGGGGGCGAACACCGGGGAGCTGTTTTTT. Amino acids: CSARPSQGANTGELFF.